Listed below are T cell receptor beta chains from one sample, sequenced in a study of CD8+CD57+ T cells in acquired aplastic anemia. TCRdb re-called the reads through MiXCR, storing one row per CDR3 protein. The sample lists 220,000 or so distinct CDR3 sequences, 65% occurring once. What was sequenced was sorted CD4+, CD8+, or CD8+CD57+ T cells (not recorded which) from PBMCs. These receptors all stem from a human donor with aplastic anemia. CDR3s include the opening cysteine and the closing phenylalanine or tryptophan. The order of the fields is J gene, clone size, D gene, V gene, CDR3 protein, CDR3 DNA. The D gene is left open where the match is weak. Part of the rows lack a size; the others show once, few, many or a class for expanded clones.

j_gene: TRBJ2-3
abundance: NA
d_gene: NA
v_gene: TRBV7-9
CDR3aa: CASSFRGGNTDTQYF
CDR3nt: TGTGCCAGCAGCTTCCGTGGGGGAAACACAGATACGCAGTATTTT

j_gene: TRBJ2-3
abundance: few
d_gene: TRBD2
v_gene: TRBV19
CDR3aa: CASKTSGTTDTQYF
CDR3nt: TGTGCCAGCAAGACTAGCGGGACCACAGATACGCAGTATTTT

j_gene: TRBJ2-7
abundance: few
d_gene: TRBD1
v_gene: TRBV12-3/TRBV12-4
CDR3aa: CASSPGQGSLEQYF
CDR3nt: TGTGCCAGCAGTCCAGGACAGGGCTCCCTCGAGCAGTACTTC

j_gene: TRBJ2-7
abundance: many
d_gene: TRBD1
v_gene: TRBV10-3
CDR3aa: CASAAGQGTYYEQYF
CDR3nt: TGTGCCAGCGCCGCCGGACAGGGAACTTACTACGAGCAGTACTTC

j_gene: TRBJ1-4
abundance: few
d_gene: TRBD1
v_gene: TRBV7-9
CDR3aa: CASSPSDRGFEKLFF
CDR3nt: TGTGCCAGCAGCCCATCCGACAGGGGATTTGAAAAACTGTTTTTT

j_gene: TRBJ2-7
abundance: NA
d_gene: TRBD2
v_gene: TRBV9
CDR3aa: CASSVDLAGDRYEQYF
CDR3nt: TGTGCCAGCAGCGTAGATCTAGCGGGAGACCGCTACGAGCAGTACTTC

j_gene: TRBJ2-5
abundance: NA
d_gene: NA
v_gene: TRBV14
CDR3aa: CASSQGLVAQETQYF
CDR3nt: TGTGCCAGCAGCCAGGGGTTGGTCGCGCAAGAGACCCAGTACTTC

j_gene: TRBJ2-7
abundance: NA
d_gene: TRBD1
v_gene: TRBV2
CDR3aa: CARRQGMNEQYF
CDR3nt: TGTGCCAGAAGACAGGGGATGAACGAGCAGTACTTC

j_gene: TRBJ1-2
abundance: NA
d_gene: NA
v_gene: TRBV7-3
CDR3aa: CASRSRGGNYGYTF
CDR3nt: TGTGCCAGCAGGTCCCGGGGGGGCAACTATGGCTACACCTTC

j_gene: TRBJ2-7
abundance: NA
d_gene: TRBD1
v_gene: TRBV5-1
CDR3aa: CASSSSRTGTYEQYF
CDR3nt: TGCGCCAGCAGCTCAAGTAGGACAGGCACCTACGAGCAGTACTTC

j_gene: TRBJ1-1
abundance: NA
d_gene: NA
v_gene: TRBV7-3
CDR3aa: CASSYDSNTEAFF
CDR3nt: TGTGCCAGCAGCTACGACAGCAACACTGAAGCTTTCTTT

j_gene: TRBJ2-5
abundance: NA
d_gene: NA
v_gene: TRBV7-8
CDR3aa: CASSSSPGAQETQYF
CDR3nt: TGTGCCAGCAGCTCGTCCCCGGGGGCTCAAGAGACCCAGTACTTC

j_gene: TRBJ2-1
abundance: once
d_gene: NA
v_gene: TRBV5-1
CDR3aa: CASSLERTSYNEQFF
CDR3nt: TGCGCCAGCAGCTTGGAGCGTACGTCCTACAATGAGCAGTTCTTC

j_gene: TRBJ2-1
abundance: many
d_gene: TRBD2
v_gene: TRBV11-3
CDR3aa: CASSPSGGASNEQFF
CDR3nt: TGTGCCAGCAGCCCAAGCGGGGGGGCGAGCAATGAGCAGTTCTTC

j_gene: TRBJ1-1
abundance: NA
d_gene: NA
v_gene: TRBV7-9
CDR3aa: CASSPTRVTEAFF
CDR3nt: TGTGCCAGCAGCCCAACCCGAGTCACTGAAGCTTTCTTT

j_gene: TRBJ2-7
abundance: NA
d_gene: TRBD1
v_gene: TRBV7-9
CDR3aa: CASSRSDRGQAYEQYF
CDR3nt: TGTGCCAGCAGCCGATCGGACAGGGGCCAGGCCTACGAGCAGTACTTC

j_gene: TRBJ1-1
abundance: NA
d_gene: TRBD1
v_gene: TRBV20-1
CDR3aa: CSATPGQGAFEAFF
CDR3nt: TGCAGTGCTACTCCGGGACAGGGGGCATTTGAAGCTTTCTTT

j_gene: TRBJ1-1
abundance: NA
d_gene: NA
v_gene: TRBV20-1
CDR3aa: CSARRGGMNTEAFF
CDR3nt: TGCAGTGCTAGAAGGGGGGGTATGAACACTGAAGCTTTCTTT

j_gene: TRBJ1-2
abundance: NA
d_gene: NA
v_gene: TRBV6-4
CDR3aa: CASGQTNYGYTF
CDR3nt: TGTGCCAGCGGACAGACTAACTATGGCTACACCTTC

j_gene: TRBJ1-3
abundance: many
d_gene: TRBD1
v_gene: TRBV5-1
CDR3aa: CASSFSGDRSRRGNTIYF
CDR3nt: TGCGCCAGCAGCTTCTCTGGGGACAGGTCACGGCGTGGAAACACCATATATTTT

j_gene: TRBJ2-1
abundance: NA
d_gene: NA
v_gene: TRBV7-3
CDR3aa: CASSLVRASYNEQFF
CDR3nt: TGTGCCAGCAGCTTAGTCAGGGCGTCCTACAATGAGCAGTTCTTC

j_gene: TRBJ2-1
abundance: few
d_gene: NA
v_gene: TRBV5-1
CDR3aa: CASSLGPEGSYNEQFF
CDR3nt: TGCGCCAGCAGCTTGGGCCCAGAGGGTTCCTACAATGAGCAGTTCTTC

j_gene: TRBJ2-7
abundance: few
d_gene: TRBD1
v_gene: TRBV5-1
CDR3aa: CASSSGTGHHEQYF
CDR3nt: TGCGCCAGCAGCTCCGGGACAGGGCACCACGAGCAGTACTTC

j_gene: TRBJ1-5
abundance: once
d_gene: NA
v_gene: TRBV7-2
CDR3aa: CASRSEPFSNQPQHF
CDR3nt: TGTGCCAGTAGGTCGGAACCTTTTTCTAATCAGCCCCAGCATTTT

j_gene: TRBJ1-1
abundance: NA
d_gene: NA
v_gene: TRBV7-9
CDR3aa: CASSLEGTMNTEAFF
CDR3nt: TGTGCCAGCAGCTTAGAGGGGACAATGAACACTGAAGCTTTCTTT

j_gene: TRBJ2-1
abundance: NA
d_gene: NA
v_gene: TRBV12-3/TRBV12-4
CDR3aa: CASSLGHPEQFF
CDR3nt: TGTGCCAGCAGTTTAGGACACCCTGAGCAGTTCTTC

j_gene: TRBJ2-2
abundance: NA
d_gene: NA
v_gene: TRBV12-3/TRBV12-4
CDR3aa: CAGTTGSRWDTGELFF
CDR3nt: TGTGCCGGCACCACGGGAAGCCGATGGGACACCGGGGAGCTGTTTTTT

j_gene: TRBJ1-2
abundance: NA
d_gene: NA
v_gene: TRBV20-1
CDR3aa: CSARDQGKDYGYTF
CDR3nt: TGCAGTGCTAGAGACCAGGGTAAAGACTATGGCTACACCTTC

j_gene: TRBJ2-3
abundance: NA
d_gene: NA
v_gene: TRBV6-6
CDR3aa: CASSAGHSTDTLYF
CDR3nt: TGTGCCAGCAGTGCGGGACACAGCACAGATACGCTGTATTTT

j_gene: TRBJ1-1
abundance: many
d_gene: NA
v_gene: TRBV7-9
CDR3aa: CASSLAVGGAHTEAFF
CDR3nt: TGTGCCAGCAGCTTAGCGGTGGGGGGGGCGCACACTGAAGCTTTCTTT

j_gene: TRBJ1-6
abundance: NA
d_gene: NA
v_gene: TRBV15
CDR3aa: CATSRDLRNSPLHF
CDR3nt: TGTGCCACCAGCAGAGATCTAAGAAATTCACCCCTCCACTTT

j_gene: TRBJ2-7
abundance: few
d_gene: NA
v_gene: TRBV7-9
CDR3aa: CASSLEVRAYEQYF
CDR3nt: TGTGCCAGCAGCTTAGAAGTCAGGGCCTACGAGCAGTACTTC

j_gene: TRBJ2-7
abundance: NA
d_gene: NA
v_gene: TRBV7-2
CDR3aa: CASSKDRSSYEQYF
CDR3nt: TGTGCCAGCAGCAAGGACAGAAGCTCCTACGAGCAGTACTTC

j_gene: TRBJ1-2
abundance: NA
d_gene: NA
v_gene: TRBV2
CDR3aa: CAIRENGYTF
CDR3nt: TGTGCCATTAGAGAGAATGGCTACACCTTC

j_gene: TRBJ1-6
abundance: many
d_gene: TRBD1
v_gene: TRBV9
CDR3aa: CASSTVGDRARGVPLHF
CDR3nt: TGTGCCAGCAGCACTGTCGGGGACAGGGCCAGAGGCGTACCCCTCCACTTT

j_gene: TRBJ1-1
abundance: many
d_gene: NA
v_gene: TRBV30
CDR3aa: CAWQLNTEAFF
CDR3nt: TGTGCCTGGCAGTTGAACACTGAAGCTTTCTTT

j_gene: TRBJ2-1
abundance: NA
d_gene: NA
v_gene: TRBV19
CDR3aa: CASSQGPGSEQFF
CDR3nt: TGTGCCAGTAGCCAGGGACCCGGCAGTGAGCAGTTCTTC

j_gene: TRBJ2-7
abundance: NA
d_gene: NA
v_gene: TRBV15
CDR3aa: CATSRDLGVYEQYF
CDR3nt: TGTGCCACCAGCAGAGATCTGGGGGTCTACGAGCAGTACTTC

j_gene: TRBJ1-4
abundance: few
d_gene: NA
v_gene: TRBV29-1
CDR3aa: CSVGAGGEKLFF
CDR3nt: TGCAGCGTTGGGGCGGGAGGTGAAAAACTGTTTTTT

j_gene: TRBJ1-3
abundance: NA
d_gene: NA
v_gene: TRBV19
CDR3aa: CASNVGRSGNTIYF
CDR3nt: TGTGCCAGTAATGTAGGCCGCTCTGGAAACACCATATATTTT

j_gene: TRBJ2-7
abundance: NA
d_gene: NA
v_gene: TRBV19
CDR3aa: CASSSGGTYEQYF
CDR3nt: TGTGCCAGTAGTTCAGGCGGAACCTACGAGCAGTACTTC

j_gene: TRBJ2-3
abundance: NA
d_gene: TRBD2
v_gene: TRBV7-9
CDR3aa: CASSYSGRTDTQYF
CDR3nt: TGTGCCAGCAGTTATAGCGGGCGCACAGATACGCAGTATTTT

j_gene: TRBJ1-3
abundance: once
d_gene: NA
v_gene: TRBV5-1
CDR3aa: CASSLVGSGGNTIYF
CDR3nt: TGCGCCAGCAGCTTGGTGGGGTCGGGTGGAAACACCATATATTTT

j_gene: TRBJ2-7
abundance: NA
d_gene: TRBD1
v_gene: TRBV2
CDR3aa: CASSAQGTAAYEQYF
CDR3nt: TGTGCCAGCAGCGCACAAGGGACAGCCGCCTACGAGCAGTACTTC

j_gene: TRBJ2-1
abundance: NA
d_gene: NA
v_gene: TRBV19
CDR3aa: CASSHSSYNEQFF
CDR3nt: TGTGCCAGTAGCCATAGCTCCTACAATGAGCAGTTCTTC

j_gene: TRBJ2-3
abundance: NA
d_gene: NA
v_gene: TRBV7-2
CDR3aa: CASSPLGQSTDTQYF
CDR3nt: TGTGCCAGCAGCCCCCTCGGGCAGAGCACAGATACGCAGTATTTT

j_gene: TRBJ1-5
abundance: NA
d_gene: NA
v_gene: TRBV19
CDR3aa: CASSSRQYSNQPQHF
CDR3nt: TGTGCCAGTAGTTCGCGACAGTACAGCAATCAGCCCCAGCATTTT

j_gene: TRBJ2-7
abundance: once
d_gene: NA
v_gene: TRBV7-2
CDR3aa: CASSRPARSHEQYF
CDR3nt: TGTGCCAGCAGCCGACCGGCCCGATCACACGAGCAGTACTTC

j_gene: TRBJ1-5
abundance: NA
d_gene: NA
v_gene: TRBV10-3
CDR3aa: CAIRGAKGQPQHF
CDR3nt: TGTGCCATCAGAGGAGCGAAAGGCCAGCCCCAGCATTTT

j_gene: TRBJ1-2
abundance: NA
d_gene: NA
v_gene: TRBV2
CDR3aa: CASSVSQPPYGYTF
CDR3nt: TGTGCCAGCAGTGTTAGCCAGCCCCCCTATGGCTACACCTTC

j_gene: TRBJ1-3
abundance: NA
d_gene: NA
v_gene: TRBV25-1
CDR3aa: CASSEFREGNTIYF
CDR3nt: TGTGCCAGCAGTGAATTTAGGGAGGGGAACACCATATATTTT

j_gene: TRBJ2-1
abundance: NA
d_gene: TRBD2
v_gene: TRBV10-3
CDR3aa: CAISEGLAGGSYNEQFF
CDR3nt: TGTGCCATCAGTGAGGGCCTAGCGGGGGGGTCCTACAATGAGCAGTTCTTC

j_gene: TRBJ2-5
abundance: many
d_gene: NA
v_gene: TRBV5-6
CDR3aa: CASSLFGSRGETQYF
CDR3nt: TGTGCCAGCAGCTTGTTCGGCAGTCGGGGGGAGACCCAGTACTTC